This section outlines one T cell receptor (beta chain) sequence together with its context. Its antigen remains unknown. A much larger clonotype is one base distant, so this may be a read error. V dropped 1 base and J dropped 15; count of bases not matched to a gene: 10. This CDR3 region has 14 residues. Germline CDR1 LGHNT, CDR2 FRNRAP. TCRdb analysed the reads with MiXCR anew, one entry per CDR3 protein. The sample consists of 15,000 to 20,000 distinct CDR3 sequences, less than 25% of them appearing once. These data originate in a study of lung T cells in sarcoidosis with Löfgren's syndrome. Findings and limits, study-wide: TRAV12-1 preferentially paired with TRBV2, with homologous CDR3s.

Sequenced input: CD4+ T cells from PBMCs. The origin of this receptor is a human donor with sarcoidosis (Löfgren's syndrome or another form), or a control subject (not recorded which). The V and J genes are TRBV12-5 and TRBJ2-1; 9 positions match TRBD2. The CDR3 DNA reads TGTGCTAGTGGTTTGGCCTCTAGCGGGATTGGGCGGTTCTTC. Encoded protein: CASGLASSGIGRFF.